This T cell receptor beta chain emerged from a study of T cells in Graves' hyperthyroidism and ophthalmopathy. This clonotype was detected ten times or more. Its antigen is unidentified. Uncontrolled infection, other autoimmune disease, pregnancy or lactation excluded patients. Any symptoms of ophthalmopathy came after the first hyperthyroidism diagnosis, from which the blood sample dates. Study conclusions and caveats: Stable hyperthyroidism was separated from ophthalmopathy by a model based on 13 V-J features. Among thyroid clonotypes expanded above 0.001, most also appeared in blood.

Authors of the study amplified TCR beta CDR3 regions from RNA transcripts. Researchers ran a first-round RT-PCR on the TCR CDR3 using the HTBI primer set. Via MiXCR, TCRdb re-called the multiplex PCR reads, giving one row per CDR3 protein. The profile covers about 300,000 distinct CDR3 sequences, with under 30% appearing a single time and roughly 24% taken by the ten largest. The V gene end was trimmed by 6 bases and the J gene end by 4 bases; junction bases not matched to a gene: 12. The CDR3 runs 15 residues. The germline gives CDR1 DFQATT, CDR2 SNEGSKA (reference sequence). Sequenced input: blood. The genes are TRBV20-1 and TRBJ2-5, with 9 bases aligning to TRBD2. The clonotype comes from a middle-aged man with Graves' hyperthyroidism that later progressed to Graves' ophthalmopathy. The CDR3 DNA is TGCAGTGCCAGGACTATAGCGGGAGTCGGAGAGACCCAGTACTTC. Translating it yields CSARTIAGVGETQYF.